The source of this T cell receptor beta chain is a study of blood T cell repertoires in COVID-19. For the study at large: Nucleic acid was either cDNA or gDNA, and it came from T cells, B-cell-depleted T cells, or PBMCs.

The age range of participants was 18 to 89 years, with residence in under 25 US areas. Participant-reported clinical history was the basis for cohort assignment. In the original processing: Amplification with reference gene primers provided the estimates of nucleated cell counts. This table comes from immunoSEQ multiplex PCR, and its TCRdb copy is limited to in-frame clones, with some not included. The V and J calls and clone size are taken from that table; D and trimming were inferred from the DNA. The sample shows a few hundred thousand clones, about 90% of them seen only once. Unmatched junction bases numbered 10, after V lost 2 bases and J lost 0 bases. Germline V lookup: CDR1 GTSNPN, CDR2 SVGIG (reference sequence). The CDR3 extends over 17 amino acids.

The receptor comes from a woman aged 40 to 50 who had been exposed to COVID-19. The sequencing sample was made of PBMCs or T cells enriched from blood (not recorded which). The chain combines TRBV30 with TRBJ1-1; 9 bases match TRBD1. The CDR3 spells CAWSKQWTGVMNTEAFF. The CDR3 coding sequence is TGTGCCTGGAGTAAACAATGGACAGGGGTCATGAACACTGAAGCTTTCTTT.